This TCR beta chain was found in a study of cytomegalovirus exposure and HLA in healthy donors. Study findings and constraints: A likely sequencing artifact accounted for one observed cluster of highly shared sequence variants.

The PCR made use of 60 Vbeta and 13 Jbeta primers. Using immunoSEQ multiplex PCR, the repertoire was profiled, and TCRdb retains in-frame clones only, with some absent. Found here are some 89,000 clones; the top ten clones hold 3.4%. About this clone itself: Its antigen is still unknown.

CDR3 length: 15 residues. Germline values: CDR1 SGHTS, CDR2 YDEGEE. V shed 1 base and J shed 0 bases, with 9 bases lying between them. This receptor was identified in a woman in her 30s in good health and CMV-seronegative. The chain couples TRBV5-8 to TRBJ2-3; D not resolved. Sequencing used PBMCs. The CDR3 protein is CASSLSTLSTDTQYF. As DNA, the CDR3 is TGTGCCAGCAGCTTGAGCACCCTGAGCACAGATACGCAGTATTTT.